The rows below give T cell receptor beta chains drawn from one sample of a study of T-cell memory formation after mild COVID-19. TCRdb passed the 5' RACE reads through MiXCR, listing each CDR3 protein once. Of 92,000 or so distinct CDR3 sequences listed, over 12% are singletons. The material sequenced was PBMCs or a T cell subset sorted from them (not recorded which). All receptors come from a man between 18 and 35 years old who had mild COVID-19 (a few samples of this study predate the infection). Cell type and time point are not known. Both conserved end residues are part of each CDR3. The D gene is left open where the match is weak. Size values are once, few and many counts, or a class for expanded clones, and some rows have none.

j_call v_call d_call clone_size cdr3_aa cdr3_nt
TRBJ1-5 TRBV3-1 - - CASSQVPRSGMDQPQHF TGTGCCAGCAGCCAAGTTCCTCGGTCAGGGATGGATCAGCCCCAGCATTTT
TRBJ1-4 TRBV5-1 TRBD1 few CASSSGQGFEKLFF TGCGCCAGCAGCTCGGGACAGGGATTTGAAAAACTGTTTTTT
TRBJ2-4 TRBV7-3 - many CASSLIRGDLAKNIQYF TGTGCCAGCAGCTTAATACGCGGGGACCTAGCCAAAAACATTCAGTACTTC
TRBJ1-2 TRBV4-1 TRBD1 - CASSQDIGDRAGYTF TGCGCCAGCAGCCAAGATATTGGTGACAGGGCGGGCTACACCTTC
TRBJ2-2 TRBV4-3 TRBD1 few CASSPGTGGSTGELFF TGCGCCAGCAGCCCAGGGACAGGGGGTAGCACCGGGGAGCTGTTTTTT
TRBJ2-2 TRBV15 - - CATRVTENTGELFF TGTGCCACCAGAGTTACAGAGAACACCGGGGAGCTGTTTTTT
TRBJ2-7 TRBV6-5 - - CASSYTDTQPYEQYF TGTGCCAGCAGTTACACGGACACTCAACCCTACGAGCAGTACTTC
TRBJ1-5 TRBV12-3/TRBV12-4 - - CASSLTPGDQPQHF TGTGCCAGCAGTTTAACCCCAGGGGACCAGCCCCAGCATTTT
TRBJ2-1 TRBV5-6 - - CASSFNPDNEQFF TGTGCCAGCAGCTTTAACCCTGACAATGAGCAGTTCTTC
TRBJ2-2 TRBV6-4 - - CASSDASDTGELFF TGTGCCAGCAGTGACGCTAGCGACACCGGGGAGCTGTTTTTT
TRBJ2-5 TRBV20-1 - - CSARDVGGQETQYF TGCAGTGCTAGAGATGTGGGGGGACAAGAGACCCAGTACTTC
TRBJ2-2 TRBV7-9 TRBD2 - CASSFFLAGRGTGELFF TGTGCCAGCAGCTTCTTCCTAGCGGGGCGGGGTACCGGGGAGCTGTTTTTT
TRBJ1-2 TRBV9 - - CASSVGYGYTF TGTGCCAGCAGCGTAGGCTATGGCTACACCTTC
TRBJ2-6 TRBV4-3 TRBD1 - CASTRETGGRSGANVLTF TGCGCCAGCACCCGAGAGACAGGGGGGCGCTCTGGGGCCAACGTCCTGACTTTC
TRBJ2-2 TRBV6-1 - - CASSEAGGLAGELFF TGTGCCAGCAGTGAAGCGGGTGGTTTGGCCGGGGAGCTGTTTTTT
TRBJ1-1 TRBV4-3 - few CASSQAPQYANAEAFF TGCGCCAGCAGCCAAGCCCCACAGTACGCCAACGCTGAAGCTTTCTTT
TRBJ2-2 TRBV6-2/TRBV6-3 - - CASSSGNTGELFF TGTGCCAGCAGTTCGGGGAACACCGGGGAGCTGTTTTTT
TRBJ2-1 TRBV12-3/TRBV12-4 - - CASSPGGGYGEQFF TGTGCCAGCAGTCCAGGGGGGGGGTACGGTGAGCAGTTCTTC
TRBJ1-5 TRBV27 - few CASGEGNQPQHF TGTGCCAGCGGTGAGGGCAATCAGCCCCAGCATTTT
TRBJ1-1 TRBV10-3 - few CATRPRVGTEAFF TGTGCCACCCGGCCAAGGGTGGGCACTGAAGCTTTCTTT
TRBJ2-5 TRBV9 TRBD2 - CASSVVGAGDGETQYF TGTGCCAGCAGCGTAGTAGGAGCGGGGGATGGAGAGACCCAGTACTTC
TRBJ1-1 TRBV5-1 - many CASTRAGEAFF TGCGCCAGTACCAGGGCGGGTGAAGCTTTCTTT
TRBJ2-2 TRBV6-5 TRBD1 medium-sized CASRLPDRDTGELFF TGTGCCAGCAGACTCCCGGACAGGGACACCGGGGAGCTGTTTTTT
TRBJ2-1 TRBV12-3/TRBV12-4 - few CASSLASWAVEFF TGTGCCAGCAGTTTAGCCTCATGGGCGGTGGAGTTCTTC
TRBJ2-3 TRBV4-3 TRBD2 once CASSRSGGRGDTQYF TGCGCCAGCAGCCGTAGCGGGGGGCGGGGTGATACGCAGTATTTT
TRBJ2-2 TRBV20-1 - many CSVPSTGIPNTGELFF TGCAGTGTTCCATCCACCGGAATACCGAACACCGGGGAGCTGTTTTTT
TRBJ2-5 TRBV29-1 - many CSVPYPGHRQETQYF TGCAGCGTTCCTTACCCGGGACACAGACAAGAGACCCAGTACTTC
TRBJ1-2 TRBV27 - - CASRASLGTNYGYTF TGTGCCAGCAGGGCCAGCCTGGGGACTAACTATGGCTACACCTTC
TRBJ2-2 TRBV7-9 - few CASSFTGTPGELFF TGTGCCAGCAGTTTTACAGGGACCCCCGGGGAGCTGTTTTTT
TRBJ1-2 TRBV12-3/TRBV12-4 - few CASSFDSLNYGYTF TGTGCCAGCAGTTTCGACTCCCTTAACTATGGCTACACCTTC
TRBJ2-5 TRBV4-1 TRBD2 few CASSHADGLAGGPSETQYF TGCGCCAGCAGCCATGCGGACGGACTAGCGGGGGGGCCATCAGAGACCCAGTACTTC
TRBJ1-2 TRBV7-6 - few CASSPVGGGSNYGYTF TGTGCCAGCAGCCCAGTTGGCGGAGGGAGTAACTATGGCTACACCTTC
TRBJ2-3 TRBV9 TRBD1 few CASSDPGGTGRVHTQYF TGTGCCAGCAGCGACCCAGGGGGGACAGGGCGGGTACATACGCAGTATTTT
TRBJ2-7 TRBV12-3/TRBV12-4 - - CASSLGASYEQYF TGTGCCAGCAGTTTGGGAGCAAGCTACGAGCAGTACTTC
TRBJ2-1 TRBV9 - - CASSVGTALNEQFF TGTGCCAGCAGCGTAGGGACGGCGCTCAATGAGCAGTTCTTC
TRBJ2-2 TRBV4-3 - - CASSQDDRPNTGELFF TGCGCCAGCAGCCAAGACGACAGGCCGAACACCGGGGAGCTGTTTTTT
TRBJ2-3 TRBV6-4 TRBD1 many CASSEAGGAPDTQYF TGTGCCAGCAGTGAAGCAGGGGGCGCCCCAGATACGCAGTATTTT
TRBJ2-3 TRBV7-3 TRBD1 few CASSLTGTGGTDTQYF TGTGCCAGCAGCTTAACTGGGACAGGGGGCACAGATACGCAGTATTTT
TRBJ2-3 TRBV7-9 - few CASSPQQDADTQYF TGTGCCAGCAGCCCTCAACAAGACGCAGATACGCAGTATTTT
TRBJ2-2 TRBV14 TRBD1 few CASSQDWTGGPGELFF TGTGCCAGCAGCCAAGATTGGACAGGGGGACCCGGGGAGCTGTTTTTT
TRBJ2-6 TRBV4-1 - few CASSQEVTGANVLTF TGCGCCAGCAGCCAAGAGGTTACTGGGGCCAACGTCCTGACTTTC
TRBJ2-5 TRBV28 TRBD1 - CASTPGTVQQETQYF TGTGCCAGCACCCCAGGGACAGTCCAACAAGAGACCCAGTACTTC
TRBJ2-1 TRBV11-2 - few CASSLISPEQFF TGTGCCAGCAGCTTAATTTCCCCGGAGCAGTTCTTC
TRBJ2-1 TRBV7-9 - few CASREGAYNEQFF TGTGCCAGCAGGGAGGGGGCCTACAATGAGCAGTTCTTC
TRBJ2-5 TRBV5-4 TRBD2 - CASSWTSGASGQYF TGTGCCAGCAGCTGGACTAGCGGGGCCTCGGGCCAGTACTTC
TRBJ2-1 TRBV6-2/TRBV6-3 TRBD2 few CASSGTSDYNEQFF TGTGCCAGCAGCGGGACTAGCGACTACAATGAGCAGTTCTTC
TRBJ2-7 TRBV4-2 - many CASSQGERTYEQYF TGTGCCAGCAGCCAAGGTGAAAGGACCTACGAGCAGTACTTC
TRBJ2-7 TRBV12-3/TRBV12-4 TRBD2 few CASSPLGLAGAPRSKYF TGTGCCAGCAGTCCCCTAGGACTAGCGGGGGCCCCCCGCAGTAAGTACTTC
TRBJ1-5 TRBV7-9 - many CASSDSALEPQHF TGTGCCAGCAGTGACAGCGCCCTGGAGCCCCAGCATTTT
TRBJ2-1 TRBV11-2 - many CASRGSSYNEQFF TGTGCCAGCAGAGGTAGCTCCTACAATGAGCAGTTCTTC
TRBJ2-1 TRBV5-4 - many CASSGDNHNEQFF TGTGCCAGCAGCGGGGACAACCACAATGAGCAGTTCTTC
TRBJ2-1 TRBV6-2/TRBV6-3 - many CASSRGSSYNEQFF TGTGCCAGCAGCAGAGGGAGCTCCTACAATGAGCAGTTCTTC
TRBJ1-2 TRBV7-9 - - CASSFSAANYGYTF TGTGCCAGCAGCTTCAGTGCAGCGAACTATGGCTACACCTTC
TRBJ2-5 TRBV25-1 - few CASSEYVLLETQYF TGTGCCAGCAGTGAATATGTACTACTTGAGACCCAGTACTTC